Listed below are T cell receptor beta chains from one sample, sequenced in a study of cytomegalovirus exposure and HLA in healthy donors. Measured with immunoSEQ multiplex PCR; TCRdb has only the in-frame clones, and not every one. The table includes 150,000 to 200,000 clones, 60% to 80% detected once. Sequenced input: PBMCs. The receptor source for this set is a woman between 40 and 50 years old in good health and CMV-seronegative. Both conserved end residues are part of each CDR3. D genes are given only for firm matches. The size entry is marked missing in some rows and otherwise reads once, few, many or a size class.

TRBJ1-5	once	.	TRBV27	TGTGCCAGCAGCCGGGGGTTGGTAAATCAGCCCCAGCATTTT	CASSRGLVNQPQHF
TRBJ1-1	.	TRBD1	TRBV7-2	TGTGCCAGCAGACCTAGGGGGCGCGGAGACACTGAAGCTTTCTTT	CASRPRGRGDTEAFF
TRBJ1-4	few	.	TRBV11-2	TGTGCCAGCAGCTTCAGGGGAACTAATGAAAAACTGTTTTTT	CASSFRGTNEKLFF
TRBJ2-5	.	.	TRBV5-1	TGCGCCAGCAGCCTCCAGGTAGCGGACCAAGAGACCCAGTACTTC	CASSLQVADQETQYF
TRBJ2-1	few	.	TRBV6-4	TGTGCCAGCAGTGACCGGGACAACAATGAGCAGTTCTTC	CASSDRDNNEQFF
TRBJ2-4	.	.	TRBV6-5	TGTGCCTCCCAGGCACACTGGGAAAACATTCAGTACTTC	CASQAHWENIQYF
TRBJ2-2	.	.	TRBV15	TGTGCCACCAGCATAGGGGGCACCGGGGAGCTGTTTTTT	CATSIGGTGELFF
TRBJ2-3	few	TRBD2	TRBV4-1	TGCGCCAGCAGCCATTCCGGGGGGGGAGATACGCAGTATTTT	CASSHSGGGDTQYF
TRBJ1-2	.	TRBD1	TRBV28	TGTGCCAGCAGTTACCCGACCCCGAGACAGGGACGTGGCTACACCTTC	CASSYPTPRQGRGYTF
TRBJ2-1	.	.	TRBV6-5	TGTGCCAGCAGGGAGACGGGAATTAGGAATGAGCAGTTCTTC	CASRETGIRNEQFF
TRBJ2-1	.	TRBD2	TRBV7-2	TGTGCCAGCAGCGCAAAACACACTAGCGGGGCGTTTTACAATGAGCAGTTCTTC	CASSAKHTSGAFYNEQFF
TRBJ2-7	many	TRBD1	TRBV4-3	TGCGCCAGCAGCCCTAGACAGGGTTACGAGCAGTACTTC	CASSPRQGYEQYF
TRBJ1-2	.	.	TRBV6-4	TGTGCCAGCAGCCCTGGGGGGGCGCGGAACTATGGCTACACCTTC	CASSPGGARNYGYTF
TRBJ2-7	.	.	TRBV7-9	TGTGCCAGCAGCTTATTAGGGGGATCCGAGCAGTACTTC	CASSLLGGSEQYF
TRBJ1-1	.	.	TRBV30	TGTGCCTGGAGTTCCCAATCCGGACAGACGAACACTGAAGCTTTCTTT	CAWSSQSGQTNTEAFF
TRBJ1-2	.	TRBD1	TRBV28	TGTGCCAGCAGTTACAGACAGGGTCAAGTGATTGTTTACACCTTC	CASSYRQGQVIVYTF
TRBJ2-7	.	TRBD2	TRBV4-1	TGCGCCAGCAGCCAAGGGGACTACCTCTACGAGCAGTACTTC	CASSQGDYLYEQYF
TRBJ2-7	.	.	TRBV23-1	TGCGCCAGCAGCCACAGGGTCTCCTACGAGCAGTACTTC	CASSHRVSYEQYF
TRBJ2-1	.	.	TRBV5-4	TGTGCCAGCAGCTTGGCGGGTAGCGGCTACAATGAGCAGTTCTTC	CASSLAGSGYNEQFF
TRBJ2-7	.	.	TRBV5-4	TGTGCCAGCAGCTTGACAGACTCCTACGAGCAGTACTTC	CASSLTDSYEQYF
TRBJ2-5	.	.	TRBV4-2	TGTGCCAGCAGCCAAAGCGGAGGGCGGGAGACCCAGTACTTC	CASSQSGGRETQYF
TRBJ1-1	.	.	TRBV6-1	TGTGCCAGCAGTGAAGCGCTTCATAGGGGAAGGACTGAAGCTTTCTTT	CASSEALHRGRTEAFF
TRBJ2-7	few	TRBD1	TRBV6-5	TGTGCCAGCAGTTCCTCGACAGGGGCCTACGAGCAGTACTTC	CASSSSTGAYEQYF
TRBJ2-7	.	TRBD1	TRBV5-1	TGCGCCAGCAGCCTGGGGGGACAGGGGGCGCGAGAGCAGTACTTC	CASSLGGQGAREQYF
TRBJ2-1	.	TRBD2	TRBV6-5	TGTGCCAGCAGACTCCTAGCGGGGGTCGCCAATGAGCAGTTCTTC	CASRLLAGVANEQFF
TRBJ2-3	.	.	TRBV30	TGTGCCTGGAGTGTTTTAGCAAATACGCAGTATTTT	CAWSVLANTQYF
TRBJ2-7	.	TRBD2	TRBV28	TGTGCCAGCACCACCGGGGAGCGGGGTGCTCCTTCGATCCCCGAGCAGTACTTC	CASTTGERGAPSIPEQYF
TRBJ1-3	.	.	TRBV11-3	TGTGCCAGCAGCTTATTGCAGGGAACACTGGGAAACACCATATATTTT	CASSLLQGTLGNTIYF
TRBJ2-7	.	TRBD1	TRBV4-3	TGCGCCAGCAGCAAGGGGTGGGACAGGGGGACTAGGGCCTACGAGCAGTACTTC	CASSKGWDRGTRAYEQYF
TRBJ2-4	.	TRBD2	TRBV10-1	TGCGCCAGCCGGGGACTAGCGGGGCCGAGATACCATAACATTCAGTACTTC	CASRGLAGPRYHNIQYF
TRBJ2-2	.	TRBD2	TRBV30	TGTGCCTGGACTAGCGGGGGGTTAGGCACCGGGGAGCTGTTTTTT	CAWTSGGLGTGELFF
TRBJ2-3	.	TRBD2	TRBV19	TGTGCCAGTAGGCCCGGGAGCGCGGGGGGCACAGATACGCAGTATTTT	CASRPGSAGGTDTQYF
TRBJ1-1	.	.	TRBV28	TGTGCCAGCAGTTACCGGGACATCTCGTTTTTCTTT	CASSYRDISFFF
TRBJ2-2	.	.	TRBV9	TGTGCCAGCAGCGTATCGGGGGTGGGGACCGGGGAGCTGTTTTTT	CASSVSGVGTGELFF
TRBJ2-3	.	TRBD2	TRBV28	TGTGCCAGCAGAAGCGGGGCGAACACAGATACGCAGTATTTT	CASRSGANTDTQYF
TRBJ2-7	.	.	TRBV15	TGTGCCACCAGCAGGTCCACTAGCCGCTCCTACGAGCAGTACTTC	CATSRSTSRSYEQYF
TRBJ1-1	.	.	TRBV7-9	TGTGCCAGCAGCTATGGGGGGGGGAACACTGAAGCTTTCTTT	CASSYGGGNTEAFF
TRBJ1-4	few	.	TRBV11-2	TGTGCCAGCAGCCCAATTTTAATCGGGGAAAAACTGTTTTTT	CASSPILIGEKLFF
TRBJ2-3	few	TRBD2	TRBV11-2	TGTGCCAGCAGCTTAGATGAGGCGGCTAGCGGGCTGGATACAGATACGCAGTATTTT	CASSLDEAASGLDTDTQYF
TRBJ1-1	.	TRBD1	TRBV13	TGTGCCAGCAGCTCTCAACAGGGGGCGATGACTGAAGCTTTCTTT	CASSSQQGAMTEAFF
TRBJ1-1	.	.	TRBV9	TGTGCCAGCAGCGTAGTGGGGGGGAACACTGAAGCTTTCTTT	CASSVVGGNTEAFF
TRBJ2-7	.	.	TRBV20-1	TGCAGTGCCCGTGCCTACGAGCAGTACTTC	CSARAYEQYF
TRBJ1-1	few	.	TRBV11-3	TGTGCCAGCGGATGGGGGAGGGGGAACACTGAAGCTTTCTTT	CASGWGRGNTEAFF
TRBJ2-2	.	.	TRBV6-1	TGTGCCAGCAGTGAGGGGGGGGGCTTCACCGGGGAGCTGTTTTTT	CASSEGGGFTGELFF
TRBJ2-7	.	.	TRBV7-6	TGTGCCAGCAGCTTAGCAGGAAAGCGGAACGAGCAGTACTTC	CASSLAGKRNEQYF
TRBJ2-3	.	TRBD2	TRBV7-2	TGTGCCAGCAGCTTAGGGGCGTCCGGGGGCGGGAGGACAGATACGCAGTATTTT	CASSLGASGGGRTDTQYF
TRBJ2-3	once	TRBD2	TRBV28	TGTGCCAGCAGTACCCTCCGGGGACTAACAGATACGCAGTATTTT	CASSTLRGLTDTQYF
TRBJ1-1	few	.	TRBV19	TGTGCCAGTACCCTTTCAGCGGGACATGCTGAAGCTTTCTTT	CASTLSAGHAEAFF
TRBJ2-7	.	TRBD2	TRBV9	TGTGCCAGCAGCGTAGGACTAGCGCATAGCTCCTACGAGCAGTACTTC	CASSVGLAHSSYEQYF
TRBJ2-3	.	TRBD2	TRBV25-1	TGTGCCAGCAGTGAATATACTAGCGGGGGCCGCACAGATACGCAGTATTTT	CASSEYTSGGRTDTQYF
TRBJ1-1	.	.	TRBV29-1	TGCAGCGTTGAAGATCAATACAGAACTGAAGCTTTCTTT	CSVEDQYRTEAFF
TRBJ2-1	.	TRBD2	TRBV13	TGTGCCAGCAGCGACCTGCTAGCGGAACACTACAATGAGCAGTTCTTC	CASSDLLAEHYNEQFF
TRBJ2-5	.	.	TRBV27	TGTGCCAGCAGGTCCACAGGGTTCCAAGAGACCCAGTACTTC	CASRSTGFQETQYF
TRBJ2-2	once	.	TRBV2	TGTGCCAGCAGTGAAGCCCCCAGGCTAAACACCGGGGAGCTGTTTTTT	CASSEAPRLNTGELFF